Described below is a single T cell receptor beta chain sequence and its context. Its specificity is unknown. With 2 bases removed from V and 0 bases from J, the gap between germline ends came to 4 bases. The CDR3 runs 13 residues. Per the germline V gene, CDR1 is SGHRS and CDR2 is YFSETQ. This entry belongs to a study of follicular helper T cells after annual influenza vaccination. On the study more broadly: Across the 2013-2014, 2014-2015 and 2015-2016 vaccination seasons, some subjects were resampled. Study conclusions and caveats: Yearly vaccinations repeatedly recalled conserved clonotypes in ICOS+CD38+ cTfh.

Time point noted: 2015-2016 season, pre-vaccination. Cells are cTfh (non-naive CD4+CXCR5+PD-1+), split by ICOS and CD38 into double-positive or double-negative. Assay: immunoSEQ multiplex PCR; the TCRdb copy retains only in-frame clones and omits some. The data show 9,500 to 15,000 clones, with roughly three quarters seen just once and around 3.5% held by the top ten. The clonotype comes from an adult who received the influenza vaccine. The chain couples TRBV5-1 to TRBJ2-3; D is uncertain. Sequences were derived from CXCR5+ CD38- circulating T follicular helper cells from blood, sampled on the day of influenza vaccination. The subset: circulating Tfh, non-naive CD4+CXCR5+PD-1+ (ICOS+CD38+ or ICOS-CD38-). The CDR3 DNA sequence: TGCGCCAGCAGCTTTGACAGCACAGATACGCAGTATTTT. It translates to CASSFDSTDTQYF.